Shown below are 28 T cell receptor beta chains from a single sample sequenced in a study of T cells in Graves' hyperthyroidism and ophthalmopathy. Amplified regions were TCR beta CDR3 sequences from RNA transcripts. The study used the HTBI primer set for a first-round RT-PCR of the TCR CDR3. TCRdb analysed the multiplex PCR reads with MiXCR anew, one entry per CDR3 protein. The sample records around 610,000 distinct CDR3 sequences, about 15% being singletons. Sequencing was performed on blood. These receptors all stem from a woman between 40 and 55 years old with Graves' ophthalmopathy.

This clonotype was counted ten times or more. This chain joins TRBV7-2 and TRBJ2-7; 11 positions match TRBD2. This CDR3 is built from 14 residues. Germline V gene data show CDR1 as SGHTA and CDR2 as FQGNSA. Germline trimming cut 4 bases from V and 6 bases from J; bases unmatched to any gene: 5. This chain's CDR3 is CASSSTSGMGEQYF. The DNA for the CDR3 is TGTGCCAGCAGCTCGACTAGCGGGATGGGCGAGCAGTACTTC.

This clonotype has a count of ten or more. The chain employs TRBV4-1 and TRBJ1-5; unclear D gene. Trimming removed 1 base at V and 0 bases at J, with 7 bases between. This CDR3 is 15 amino acids long. Germline lookup yields CDR1 MGHRA and CDR2 YSYEKL. The DNA for the CDR3 is TGCGCCAGCAGCCAAGCCAGGTCTAGCAATCAGCCCCAGCATTTT. Translated: CASSQARSSNQPQHF.

The J gene is TRBJ2-7, the V gene TRBV28; 12 bases map to TRBD1. Germline V CDR1 and CDR2: MDHEN, SYDVKM. V shed 4 bases and J 6 bases; nucleotides not matched to a gene: 4. This CDR3 is built from 14 residues. This chain's CDR3 is CASSWGTGGSEQYF. In DNA, the CDR3 is TGTGCCAGCAGTTGGGGGACAGGGGGCTCCGAGCAGTACTTC.

The chain links TRBV6-1 to TRBJ2-3, with 8 bases that match TRBD2. J lost 2 bases, V lost 6 bases, and 4 bases had no gene match. Germline CDR1 and CDR2: MNHNS and SASEGT. CDR3 length: 14 amino acids. CDR3 in amino acids: CASRREELTDTQYF. The CDR3 region has the DNA TGTGCCAGCAGGCGGGAGGAACTCACAGATACGCAGTATTTT.

Ten or more counts support this clonotype. The chain combines TRBV12-3 or TRBV12-4 with TRBJ1-5; 7 bases match TRBD1. Germline trimming cut 6 bases from V and 3 bases from J; bases unmatched to any gene: 5. CDR3 size: 14 residues. CDR3 bases: TGTGCCAGCAGAAAGGGACAGATCAATCAGCCCCAGCATTTT. Translated, it gives CASRKGQINQPQHF.

This clonotype was observed at least ten times. This chain connects TRBV11-2 to TRBJ2-4, with TRBD1 identical over 7 bases. Germline V gene sequence: CDR1 SGHAT, CDR2 FQNNGV. The CDR3 is 13 residues long. Trimming took 3 bases from V and 6 from J; bases not matched to a gene: 2. This chain's CDR3 is CASSLGQRNIQYF. CDR3 DNA: TGTGCCAGCAGCTTGGGACAGAGAAACATTCAGTACTTC. Looking up the rest from reference TRBV11-2 and TRBJ2-4 gives the full variable domain: EAGVAQSPRYKIIEKRQSVAFWCNPISGHATLYWYQQILGQGPKLLIQFQNNGVVDDSQLPKDRFSAERLKGVDSTLKIQPAKLEDSAVYLCASSLGQRNIQYFGAGTRLSVL.

To note about this clonotype: This may arise from a read error, as a much more abundant clone is one base away. This chain links TRBV12-3 or TRBV12-4 with TRBJ2-7; D is possibly TRBD2 (5 bases). The CDR3 is made up of 13 amino acids. Deletions cut 3 bases from V and 5 bases from J, with 11 bases between. CDR3 bases: TGTGCCAGCAGTTTTGGCGGGTGGGACGAGCAGTACTTC. Protein: CASSFGGWDEQYF.

This clonotype was seen at least ten times. The chain recombines TRBV20-1 with TRBJ2-7; D is undetermined. CDR3 length: 18 amino acids. The ends were cut back, 3 bases at V and 0 bases at J, with 24 bases in the middle. Germline V gene lookup returns CDR1 DFQATT and CDR2 SNEGSKA (reference sequence). CDR3 coding DNA: TGCAGTGCTAGTAGACCTAAAGTGAGCGTGTTGGGCTCCTACGAGCAGTACTTC. Encoded protein: CSASRPKVSVLGSYEQYF.

The chain is built from TRBV7-3 and TRBJ1-1, with D uncertain. The CDR3 extends over 15 amino acids. The V gene lost 0 bases and the J gene lost 1 base, with 9 bases spanning the gap. Germline CDR1 is SGHTA and CDR2 is FQGTGA. CDR3 region: CASSLTIGENTEAFF. The CDR3 nucleotides read TGTGCCAGCAGCTTAACGATTGGAGAGAACACTGAAGCTTTCTTT. Full variable domain (remainder filled in from reference TRBV7-3 and TRBJ1-1): GAGVSQTPSNKVTEKGKYVELRCDPISGHTALYWYRQSLGQGPEFLIYFQGTGAADDSGLPNDRFFAVRPEGSVSTLKIQRTERGDSAVYLCASSLTIGENTEAFFGQGTRLTVV.

This clonotype was recorded many times. The V and J genes are TRBV6-2 or TRBV6-3 and TRBJ2-7; 9 bases match TRBD1. J gave up 12 bases and V 7 bases, and 13 bases lay outside the gene matches. The CDR3 totals 13 residues. Germline-derived CDR1 and CDR2 are MNHEY and SVGEGT. CDR3 in DNA: TGTGCCAGCACTCCCACGCCGGGACAGGGACCGTACTTC. Protein product: CASTPTPGQGPYF.

This clonotype was counted a few times. The chain couples TRBV28 to TRBJ1-5, with D unresolved. V lost 6 bases and J lost 0, with 9 bases in between. The CDR3 covers 14 residues. Germline V gene lookup returns CDR1 MDHEN and CDR2 SYDVKM. The CDR3 sequence: CASRNTYSNQPQHF. The CDR3 DNA follows: TGTGCCAGCAGAAACACGTATAGCAATCAGCCCCAGCATTTT.

At least ten counts were recorded for this clonotype. The J gene is TRBJ1-1, the V gene TRBV27, with D uncertain. Trimming shortened V by 3 bases and J by 0 bases, and 11 bases separated the two germline ends. Germline V gene lookup returns CDR1 MNHEY and CDR2 SMNVEV (reference sequence). The CDR3 is made up of 15 amino acids. Here the CDR3 DNA reads TGTGCCAGCAGTTTGTTTTCACAGATGAACACTGAAGCTTTCTTT. It codes for CASSLFSQMNTEAFF.

This chain links TRBV6-2 or TRBV6-3 with TRBJ2-2; no clear D. The CDR3 has 15 amino acids. Looked up from germline, CDR1 is MNHEY and CDR2 is SVGEGT. V was cut by 0 bases and J by 8 bases, with 13 bases left in between. The CDR3 DNA sequence: TGTGCCAGCAGTTACTCGTGGAGCTCCCAGGGGGAGCTGTTTTTT. It translates to CASSYSWSSQGELFF.

The chain couples TRBV6-2 or TRBV6-3 to TRBJ2-7; a possible D gene is TRBD2 (6 bases). The CDR3 is 14 residues long. Looked up from germline, CDR1 is MNHEY and CDR2 is SVGEGT. V shed 6 bases and J shed 2 bases, with 14 bases lying between them. The CDR3 DNA reads as TGTGCCAGCAGCTTGGGGGACTTCACCTACGAGCAGTACTTC. This translates into CASSLGDFTYEQYF.

This clonotype was seen at least ten times. The chain uses TRBV28 and TRBJ2-7; 11 bases are a match to TRBD1. J was trimmed by 6 bases and V by 5 bases; bases with no gene match: 9. The CDR3 has 15 amino acids. CDR1 and CDR2 (germline): MDHEN, SYDVKM. The CDR3 DNA is TGTGCCAGCAGTACCGGACAGGGGGCGGTCGTCGAGCAGTACTTC. As protein: CASSTGQGAVVEQYF.

This clonotype appeared many times. This sequence joins TRBV2 and TRBJ2-5; TRBD2 agrees at 14 bases. Germline V gene sequence: CDR1 SNHLY, CDR2 FYNNEI. V lost 6 bases, J lost 6 bases, and 9 bases stayed unmatched. This CDR3 has 16 residues. In DNA form, the CDR3 reads TGTGCCAGCAGAAAAGTGGGGACTAGCGGGAGAAAGACCCAGTACTTC. This sequence encodes CASRKVGTSGRKTQYF.

V is TRBV27 and J is TRBJ2-7; 10 bases fit TRBD1. The V and J ends lost 8 bases and 7 bases, in that order; junction bases with no gene match: 5. Germline loops: CDR1 MNHEY, CDR2 SMNVEV (reference sequence). The CDR3 is made up of 12 amino acids. The CDR3 reads CASRDRGQEQYF. The CDR3 DNA follows: TGTGCCAGCCGGGACAGGGGCCAGGAGCAGTACTTC.

This clonotype came up a few times. This chain connects TRBV2 to TRBJ1-1; D is undetermined. CDR1 is SNHLY and CDR2 is FYNNEI in the germline V gene. This CDR3 comprises 14 residues. Trimming removed 6 bases from V and 0 bases from J, with 11 bases in between. For the CDR3, the DNA is TGTGCCAGCAGAGTAACGGAAGTGAACACTGAAGCTTTCTTT. It specifies CASRVTEVNTEAFF. The full variable domain, completed using reference TRBV2 and TRBJ1-1, is EPEVTQTPSHQVTQMGQEVILRCVPISNHLYFYWYRQILGQKVEFLVSFYNNEISEKSEIFDDQFSVERPDGSNFTLKIRSTKLEDSAMYFCASRVTEVNTEAFFGQGTRLTVV.

Comments on this clonotype: This may arise from a read error, as a much more abundant clone is one base away. This chain links TRBV30 with TRBJ1-2, with no clear D. The CDR3 is made up of 11 amino acids. Germline CDR1 is GTSNPN and CDR2 is SVGIG (reference sequence). The DNA of the CDR3 is TGTGCCGGGCGGTATCTCTATGGCCACACCTTC. It translates to CAGRYLYGHTF.

This clonotype was found many times. The chain has TRBV28 and TRBJ1-1; no clear D gene. The CDR3 extends over 14 amino acids. The V end lost 3 bases, the J end lost 2 bases, and 10 bases lay between the germline ends. CDR1 MDHEN and CDR2 SYDVKM come from the germline V gene. CDR3 region: CASSLAQHNTEAFF. The CDR3 DNA follows: TGTGCCAGCAGTTTGGCACAGCATAACACTGAAGCTTTCTTT.

This clonotype was observed at least ten times. The chain is built from TRBV6-5 and TRBJ2-7; 8 bases line up with TRBD1. This CDR3 has 14 residues. Germline V gene lookup returns CDR1 MNHEY and CDR2 SVGAGI. The trim removed 0 bases at V and 3 bases at J, leaving 1 base unmatched. The CDR3 bases are TGTGCCAGCAGTTACTCGACAGGGGACTACGAGCAGTACTTC. Protein sequence: CASSYSTGDYEQYF.

This clonotype showed up many times. The rearrangement links TRBV7-2 to TRBJ1-1; TRBD1 agrees at 8 bases. J lost 7 bases, V lost 5 bases, and 6 bases had no gene match. Germline V CDR1 and CDR2: SGHTA, FQGNSA. The CDR3 sequence is 13 residues long. The CDR3 nucleotides read TGTGCCAGCAGCGCCAGGGGGCAGAATGAAGCTTTCTTT. Its protein product is CASSARGQNEAFF.

In its sample, this clonotype was seen many times. J is TRBJ1-5 and V is TRBV12-3 or TRBV12-4, with 9 bases aligning to TRBD1. The CDR3 consists of 15 residues. V lost 3 bases and J lost 5; bases outside the gene matches: 5. CDR3 DNA sequence: TGTGCCAGCAGTTTGGGACAGGGTGGGGATCAGCCCCAGCATTTT. This encodes CASSLGQGGDQPQHF.

A few counts support this clonotype. This chain uses TRBV2 with TRBJ2-7; no definite D call. The ends were cut back, 2 bases at V and 0 bases at J, with 5 bases in the middle. CDR3 size: 13 residues. The germline V gene has CDR1 SNHLY and CDR2 FYNNEI. CDR3 protein: CASSEINSYEQYF. CDR3 DNA sequence: TGTGCCAGCAGTGAAATAAACTCCTACGAGCAGTACTTC.

This clonotype was recorded many times. V usage is TRBV11-3 and J usage is TRBJ2-7; 8 bases are a match to TRBD2. Germline values: CDR1 SGHNT, CDR2 YENEEA. This CDR3 spans 14 amino acids. V was pared by 6 bases and J by 5 bases, with 9 bases of the junction left unmatched. The CDR3 protein is CASSLSGIEDEQYF. The CDR3 DNA reads as TGTGCCAGCAGTCTTAGCGGGATCGAAGACGAGCAGTACTTC.

This clonotype was seen a few times. This sequence may be a read error, since a much larger clone differs from it by one base. This sequence joins TRBV30 and TRBJ2-7; the D gene is possibly TRBD2 (5 bases). Between the trimmed V and J ends, which lost 5 bases and 6 bases, there was a span of 11 bases. The germline gives CDR1 GTSNPN, CDR2 SVGIG (reference sequence). The CDR3 has 11 amino acids. The CDR3 DNA sequence: TGTGCCTGGGGGAGAGCCTGCGAGCAGTACTTC. It translates to CAWGRACEQYF.

This clonotype was picked up many times. This rearrangement joins TRBV5-1 to TRBJ2-4, with TRBD1 matching 8 bases. From germline, CDR1 is SGHRS and CDR2 YFSETQ. This CDR3 comprises 16 residues. V dropped 3 bases and J dropped 9; count of bases not matched to a gene: 14. The CDR3, as DNA: TGCGCCAGCAGCTGGTCCGGGACAGGCTCCTTTAGCATTCAGTACTTC. It translates to CASSWSGTGSFSIQYF.

At least ten counts were recorded for this clonotype. The chain combines TRBV20-1 with TRBJ1-2; TRBD1 is a possible D gene (5 bases). Trimming took 0 bases from V and 2 from J, leaving 13 bases between them. There are 15 residues in the CDR3. Germline-derived CDR1 and CDR2 are DFQATT and SNEGSKA (reference sequence). CDR3 bases: TGCAGTGCTAGAGATCGAGGGGCAGCGAACTATGGCTACACCTTC. Translating it yields CSARDRGAANYGYTF.